This T cell receptor (beta chain) was captured by sequencing in a study of blood T cell repertoires in COVID-19. Study-level information: Material from acute and convalescent COVID-19 was sourced from the United States, Italy and Spain. From T cells, B-cell-depleted T cells, or PBMCs came the material, which was cDNA or gDNA.

As processed by the authors: The assay estimated nucleated cells by amplifying reference gene primers. The data were produced by immunoSEQ multiplex PCR, yet TCRdb's version contains in-frame clones alone and is incomplete. V and J calls and clone size are copied from that table; D and trimming were computed from the DNA. This repertoire shows just under 35,000 clones, around 87% found once; its top ten account for approximately 47%. Germline values: CDR1 LNHDA, CDR2 SQIVND (reference sequence). With 5 bases clipped from V and 7 bases from J, the junction kept 15 bases outside the gene matches. The CDR3 contains 16 residues.

J is TRBJ1-2 and V is TRBV19; 8 positions match TRBD1. Sequencing was done on a sample of peripheral blood. This clonotype was sampled from a human donor in a cohort sampled during active COVID-19. CDR3 in amino acids: CASSGERGQDLRGYTF. CDR3 DNA: TGTGCCAGTAGTGGGGAAAGGGGACAGGACCTTCGTGGCTACACCTTC.